What follows are 13 T cell receptor beta chains derived from one specimen sequenced in a study of blood T cell repertoires in COVID-19. Method: immunoSEQ multiplex PCR; TCRdb's copy keeps in-frame clones and lacks some. The table includes about 150,000 clones, around four fifths detected once. Specimen: peripheral blood. These receptors were obtained from a woman of 80 years or more with COVID-19, enrolled during active disease.

This chain uses TRBV18 with TRBJ1-4; D not certain. The germline V and J ends were trimmed by 5 bases and 1 base, with 11 bases remaining between them. CDR1 and CDR2 from the germline V gene are KGHSH and LQKENI. This CDR3 contains 15 residues. The CDR3 DNA reads TGTGCCAGCTCAGAACAACGAGGAACTAATGAAAAACTGTTTTTT. Its protein product is CASSEQRGTNEKLFF.

This clone was recorded a few times. The rearrangement uses TRBV9 and TRBJ2-2; TRBD2 aligns across 7 bases. Losses at the gene ends were 0 bases for V and 2 bases for J; bases not matched to a gene: 4. The CDR3 sequence is 16 residues long. The germline gives CDR1 SGDLS, CDR2 YYNGEE. CDR3 bases: TGTGCCAGCAGCGTAGGGCCGGGGGGAAACACCGGGGAGCTGTTTTTT. Translated: CASSVGPGGNTGELFF.

The chain couples TRBV5-4 to TRBJ2-7; 11 bases fit TRBD2. The CDR3 spans 15 residues. With V trimmed by 0 bases and J by 7 bases, 6 bases remained unmatched. In germline, CDR1 is SGHNT, CDR2 YYREEE (reference sequence). The CDR3 region is CASSLGLAGGGEQYF. The DNA for the CDR3 is TGTGCCAGCAGCTTGGGTCTAGCGGGGGGCGGGGAGCAGTACTTC.

The V gene is TRBV21-1, the J gene TRBJ2-7; the table's TRBD1 call for D was not verified on the DNA. TRBV21-1 is described as a pseudogene. The CDR3 sequence is 16 residues long. The CDR3 sequence: CASSRKARQGFGEQYF. CDR3 in DNA: TGTGCCAGCAGTCGAAAGGCAAGACAGGGGTTCGGCGAGCAGTACTTC.

The chain combines TRBV6-2 or TRBV6-3 with TRBJ2-1; 15 bases are shared with TRBD2. The CDR3 is made up of 17 amino acids. The V and J ends lost 2 bases and 7 bases, in that order; junction bases with no gene match: 6. Germline assignment: CDR1 MNHEY and CDR2 SVGEGT. The CDR3 nucleotides are TGTGCCAGCAGTTACGGGCCCGGACTAGCGGGGGGGAATGAGCAGTTCTTC. Translation gives CASSYGPGLAGGNEQFF.

This clone appeared a few times. The V and J genes are TRBV6-1 and TRBJ2-7; D is unclear. Trimming removed 1 base at V and 2 bases at J, with 6 bases between. This CDR3 is built from 13 residues. The germline gives CDR1 MNHNS, CDR2 SASEGT. CDR3 nucleotides: TGTGCCAGCAGTGAAGACATTACCTACGAGCAGTACTTC. Translation gives CASSEDITYEQYF.

The chain carries TRBV25-1 and TRBJ2-1, with 8 bases matching TRBD2. V trimming: 1 base; J trimming: 6 bases; junction bases outside the gene matches: 8. The length of the CDR3 is 16 residues. From germline, CDR1 is MGHDK and CDR2 SYGVNS. CDR3 nucleotide sequence: TGTGCCAGCAGTGAATTGGGAAGCGGGAGATCCAATGAGCAGTTCTTC. Amino acid sequence: CASSELGSGRSNEQFF.

This chain uses TRBV19 with TRBJ1-1; maybe TRBD1 (5 bases). Per germline, CDR1 LNHDA and CDR2 SQIVND (reference sequence). The ends were cut back, 5 bases at V and 5 bases at J, with 15 bases in the middle. The CDR3 is made up of 14 amino acids. The CDR3 is CASSDRQLRTEAFF. CDR3 coding DNA: TGTGCCAGTAGTGACCGACAGTTAAGGACTGAAGCTTTCTTT.

This clone has only a few counts. The chain employs TRBV18 and TRBJ1-5, with D unclear. CDR3 length equals 15 residues. Germline V gene sequence: CDR1 KGHSH, CDR2 LQKENI. V was trimmed by 2 bases and J by 9 bases, leaving 17 bases between them. Here the CDR3 reads CASSPSTRPDRPQHF. For the CDR3, the DNA is TGTGCCAGCTCACCATCGACAAGGCCAGATCGGCCCCAGCATTTT.

The rearrangement joins TRBV5-1 to TRBJ2-7, with D tentatively TRBD2 (7 bases). Looked up from germline, CDR1 is SGHRS and CDR2 is YFSETQ. V was clipped by 5 bases and J by 6 bases, with 18 bases between them. The CDR3 covers 14 residues. The DNA of the CDR3 is TGCGCCAGCAGGTACGGGGGGTCAGGGGCCGAGCAGTACTTC. Translation: CASRYGGSGAEQYF.

The V call is TRBV12-3 or TRBV12-4, the J call TRBJ2-7, with a weak D call TRBD2 (7 bases). This CDR3 has 12 amino acids. Trimming cost V 6 bases and J 5 bases, with 11 bases left between them. The CDR3 loop reads CASRRGGDEQYF. CDR3 sequence (DNA): TGTGCCAGCAGGAGGGGGGGGGACGAGCAGTACTTC.

The chain is built from TRBV18 and TRBJ1-2; TRBD1 aligns across 7 bases. Germline V gives CDR1 KGHSH, CDR2 LQKENI. Germline trimming cut 6 bases from V and 6 bases from J; bases unmatched to any gene: 13. CDR3 length: 15 amino acids. For the CDR3, the DNA is TGTGCCAGCTCGTCAGAGGGCAGGGGGGTCGATGGCTACACCTTC. Its protein product is CASSSEGRGVDGYTF.

The V and J genes are TRBV7-2 and TRBJ1-2; 10 bases align to TRBD1. The CDR3 extends over 15 amino acids. The J segment lost 4 bases and the V segment lost 5 bases, leaving 7 bases of the junction unmatched. CDR1 is SGHTA and CDR2 is FQGNSA in the germline V gene. The CDR3 nucleotides are TGTGCCAGCAGCCCCAGACAGGGGGCAATCTATGGCTACACCTTC. As protein: CASSPRQGAIYGYTF.